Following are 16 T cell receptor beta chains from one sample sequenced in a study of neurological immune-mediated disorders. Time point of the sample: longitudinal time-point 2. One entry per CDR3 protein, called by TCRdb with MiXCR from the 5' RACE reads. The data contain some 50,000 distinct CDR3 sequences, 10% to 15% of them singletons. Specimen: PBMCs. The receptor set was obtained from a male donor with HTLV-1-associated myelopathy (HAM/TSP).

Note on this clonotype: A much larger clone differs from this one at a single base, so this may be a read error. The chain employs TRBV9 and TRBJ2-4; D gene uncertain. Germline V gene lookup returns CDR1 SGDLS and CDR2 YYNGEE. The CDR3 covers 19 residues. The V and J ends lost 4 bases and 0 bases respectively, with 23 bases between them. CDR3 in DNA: TGTGCCAGCAGCCAACGTGGACGGGCTAGTTTTGGAGCCAAAAACATTCAGTACTTC. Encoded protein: CASSQRGRASFGAKNIQYF.

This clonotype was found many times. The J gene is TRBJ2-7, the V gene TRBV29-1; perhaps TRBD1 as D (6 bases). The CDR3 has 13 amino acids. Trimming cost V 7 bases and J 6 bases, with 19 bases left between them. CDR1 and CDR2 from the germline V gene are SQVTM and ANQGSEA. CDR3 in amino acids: CSAMDSLGVEQYF. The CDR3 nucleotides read TGCAGCGCCATGGACAGCTTGGGGGTCGAGCAGTACTTC.

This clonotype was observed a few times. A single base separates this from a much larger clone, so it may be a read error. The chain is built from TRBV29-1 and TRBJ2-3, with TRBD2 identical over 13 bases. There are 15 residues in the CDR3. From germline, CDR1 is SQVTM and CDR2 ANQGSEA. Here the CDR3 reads CSVEGGLAGTDMQYF. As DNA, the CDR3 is TGCAGCGTTGAAGGGGGACTAGCGGGGACAGATATGCAGTATTTT.

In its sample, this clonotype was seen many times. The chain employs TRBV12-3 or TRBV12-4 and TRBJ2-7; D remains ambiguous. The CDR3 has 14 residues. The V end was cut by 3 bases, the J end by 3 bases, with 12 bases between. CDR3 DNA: TGTGCCAGCAGTTTTAGAGAACGGAACTACGAGCAGTACTTC. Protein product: CASSFRERNYEQYF.

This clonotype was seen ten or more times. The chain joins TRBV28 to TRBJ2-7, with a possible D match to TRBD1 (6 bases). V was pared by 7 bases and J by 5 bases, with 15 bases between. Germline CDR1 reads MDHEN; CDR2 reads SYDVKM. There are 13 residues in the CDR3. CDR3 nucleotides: TGTGCCAGCAAACAGGGTCAATGGGACGAGCAGTACTTC. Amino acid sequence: CASKQGQWDEQYF. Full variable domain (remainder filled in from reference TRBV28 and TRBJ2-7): DVKVTQSSRYLVKRTGEKVFLECVQDMDHENMFWYRQDPGLGLRLIYFSYDVKMKEKGDIPEGYSVSREKKERFSLILESASTNQTSMYLCASKQGQWDEQYFGPGTRLTVT.

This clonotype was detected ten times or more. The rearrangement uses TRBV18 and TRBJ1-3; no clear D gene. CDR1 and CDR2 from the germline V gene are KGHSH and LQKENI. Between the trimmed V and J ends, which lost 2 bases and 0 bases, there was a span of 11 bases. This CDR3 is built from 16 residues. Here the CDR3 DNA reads TGTGCCAGCTCACCAAGATCACTAGTCTCTGGAAACACCATATATTTT. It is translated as CASSPRSLVSGNTIYF.

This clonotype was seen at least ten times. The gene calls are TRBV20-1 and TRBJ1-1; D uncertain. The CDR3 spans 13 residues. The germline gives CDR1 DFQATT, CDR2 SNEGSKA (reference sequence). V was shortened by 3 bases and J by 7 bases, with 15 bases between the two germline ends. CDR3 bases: TGCAGTGCTAGTAGCCCCCCTTTGGTTGAAGCTTTCTTT. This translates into CSASSPPLVEAFF.

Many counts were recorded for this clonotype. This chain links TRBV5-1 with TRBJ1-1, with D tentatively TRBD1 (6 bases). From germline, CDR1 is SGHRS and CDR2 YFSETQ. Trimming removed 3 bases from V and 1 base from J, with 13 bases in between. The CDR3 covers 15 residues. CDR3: CASSSLQGTNTEAFF. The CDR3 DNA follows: TGCGCCAGCAGCTCGTTACAGGGAACGAACACTGAAGCTTTCTTT. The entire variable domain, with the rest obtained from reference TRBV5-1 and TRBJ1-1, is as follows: KAGVTQTPRYLIKTRGQQVTLSCSPISGHRSVSWYQQTPGQGLQFLFEYFSETQRNKGNFPGRFSGRQFSNSRSEMNVSTLELGDSALYLCASSSLQGTNTEAFFGQGTRLTVV.

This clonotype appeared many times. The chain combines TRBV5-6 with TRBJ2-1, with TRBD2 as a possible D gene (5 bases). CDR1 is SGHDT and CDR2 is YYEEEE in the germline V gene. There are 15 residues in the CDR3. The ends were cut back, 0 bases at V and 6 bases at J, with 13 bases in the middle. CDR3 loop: CASSLGGLRGNEQFF. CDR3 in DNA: TGTGCCAGCAGCTTGGGCGGCCTCCGGGGCAATGAGCAGTTCTTC. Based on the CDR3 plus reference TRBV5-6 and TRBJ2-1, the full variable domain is DAGVTQSPTHLIKTRGQQVTLRCSPKSGHDTVSWYQQALGQGPQFIFQYYEEEERQRGNFPDRFSGHQFPNYSSELNVNALLLGDSALYLCASSLGGLRGNEQFFGPGTRLTVL.

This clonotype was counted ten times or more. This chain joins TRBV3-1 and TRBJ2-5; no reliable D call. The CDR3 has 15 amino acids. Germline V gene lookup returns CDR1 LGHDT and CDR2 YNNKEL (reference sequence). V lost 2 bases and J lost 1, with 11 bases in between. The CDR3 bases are TGTGCCAGCAGCCAATTGGGCGGCAGCCAAGAGACCCAGTACTTC. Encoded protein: CASSQLGGSQETQYF.

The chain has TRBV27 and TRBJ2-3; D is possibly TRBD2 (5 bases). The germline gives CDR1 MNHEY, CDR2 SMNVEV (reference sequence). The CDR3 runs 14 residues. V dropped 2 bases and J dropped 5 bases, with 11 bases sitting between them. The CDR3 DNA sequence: TGTGCCAGCAGTTTAGAGGGCAGACTAGATACGCAGTATTTT. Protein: CASSLEGRLDTQYF.

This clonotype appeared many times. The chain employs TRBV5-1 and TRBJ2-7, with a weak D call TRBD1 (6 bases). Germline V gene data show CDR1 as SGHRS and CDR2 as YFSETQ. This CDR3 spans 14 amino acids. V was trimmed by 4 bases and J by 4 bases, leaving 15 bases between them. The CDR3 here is CASSRTDPFYEQYF. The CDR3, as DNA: TGCGCCAGCAGCCGGACAGACCCCTTTTACGAGCAGTACTTC.

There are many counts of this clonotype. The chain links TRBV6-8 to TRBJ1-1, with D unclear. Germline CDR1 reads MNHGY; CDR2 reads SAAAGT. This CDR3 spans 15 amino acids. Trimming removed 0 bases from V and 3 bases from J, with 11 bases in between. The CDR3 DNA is TGTGCCAGCAGTTACTCGAAGATCCGGGACACTGAAGCTTTCTTT. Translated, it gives CASSYSKIRDTEAFF.

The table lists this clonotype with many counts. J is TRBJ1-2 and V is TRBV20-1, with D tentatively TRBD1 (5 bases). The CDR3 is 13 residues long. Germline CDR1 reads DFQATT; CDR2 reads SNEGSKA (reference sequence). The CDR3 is CSPKKGPGWGYTF. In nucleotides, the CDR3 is TGCAGCCCTAAAAAGGGGCCGGGGTGGGGCTACACCTTC.

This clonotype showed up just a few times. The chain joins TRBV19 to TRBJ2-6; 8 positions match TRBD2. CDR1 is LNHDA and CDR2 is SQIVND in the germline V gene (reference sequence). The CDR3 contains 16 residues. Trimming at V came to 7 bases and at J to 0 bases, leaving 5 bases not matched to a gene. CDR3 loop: CASNGGDSSGANVLTF. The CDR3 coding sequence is TGTGCCAGTAACGGGGGGGATTCCTCTGGGGCCAACGTCCTGACTTTC.

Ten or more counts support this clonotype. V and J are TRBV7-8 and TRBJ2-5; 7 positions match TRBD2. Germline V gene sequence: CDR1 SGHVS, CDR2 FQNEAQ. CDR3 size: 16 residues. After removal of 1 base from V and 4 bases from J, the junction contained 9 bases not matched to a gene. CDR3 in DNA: TGTGCCAGCAGCTTAGTACTAGCGTCAGGGAGAGAGACCCAGTACTTC. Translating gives CASSLVLASGRETQYF.